Below, 19 T cell receptor beta chains from the same sample are listed, as sequenced in a study of spatial heterogeneity in lung cancer. General study results and limits: Tumoral mutation counts were tracked by counts of expanded intratumoral alpha and beta TCRs.

TCRdb called the 5' RACE reads again in MiXCR, with one record for every CDR3 protein. Counted here are a few thousand distinct CDR3 sequences, around 15% occurring once; the ten biggest clones make up roughly 10%. Their antigen targets remain unknown. Time point given: sample taken at primary tumor resection. The sample consisted of lung tumor tissue, taken at surgery. Every receptor here comes from a male donor with early-stage non-small cell lung cancer.

As concerns this clonotype: This beta chain lies outside the target of a library built for alpha chains; its clone size means little. The V gene is TRBV10-3, the J gene TRBJ2-7; TRBD2 matches at 11 bases. This CDR3 spans 15 amino acids. Germline V gene lookup returns CDR1 ENHRY and CDR2 SYGVKD. V was pared by 6 bases and J by 1 base, with 5 bases of the junction left unmatched. The CDR3 loop is CAISLAGGRSYEQYF. The CDR3 DNA reads as TGTGCCATCAGCTTAGCGGGAGGGCGTTCCTACGAGCAGTACTTC.

This clonotype is classed as medium-sized. Because this beta chain is a stray read in a library intended to capture alpha chains, its abundance should not be given much weight. In DNA form, the CDR3 reads TGTGCCAGCAGTTTTGAGCGGGGGGGGACCCAGTACTTC. It yields the protein CASSFERGGTQYF. The chain uses TRBV12-3 or TRBV12-4 and TRBJ2-5, with 10 bases that match TRBD2. V lost 3 bases to trimming and J lost 7 bases; unmatched junction nucleotides: 2. The length of the CDR3 is 13 residues.

This clonotype was seen at least ten times. This beta chain slipped into a library made for alpha chains as a stray read, so its size is not meaningful. V and J are TRBV6-2 or TRBV6-3 and TRBJ1-1, with 10 positions matching TRBD1. Germline V gene data show CDR1 as MNHEY and CDR2 as SVGEGT. With V trimmed by 6 bases and J by 3 bases, 13 bases remained unmatched. This CDR3 region has 17 residues. CDR3 region: CASRSRQGAKMYTEAFF. Here the CDR3 DNA reads TGTGCCAGCAGGTCCCGACAGGGGGCGAAAATGTACACTGAAGCTTTCTTT.

With regard to this clonotype: In a library made to pick up alpha chains, this beta chain is a stray read with a size that means little. The genes are TRBV30 and TRBJ1-5; D is unclear. The germline CDR1 and CDR2 sequences are GTSNPN and SVGIG (reference sequence). Between the trimmed V and J ends, which lost 3 bases and 7 bases, there was a span of 13 bases. CDR3 size: 13 residues. CDR3 region: CAWSGKSNQPQHF. CDR3 in DNA: TGTGCCTGGAGCGGGAAAAGTAACCAGCCCCAGCATTTT.

This clonotype counts as medium-sized. This beta chain is a stray sequence in a library constructed for alpha chains; its clone size is not meaningful. The chain couples TRBV10-3 to TRBJ2-5; the D gene is possibly TRBD2 (6 bases). Trimming left V 10 bases short and J 5 bases short, with 17 bases between. The germline gives CDR1 ENHRY, CDR2 SYGVKD. The CDR3 totals 13 residues. The CDR3 protein is CATSIRERETQYF. DNA of the CDR3: TGTGCCACAAGTATCCGGGAGAGGGAGACCCAGTACTTC.

This clonotype was seen ten or more times. This beta chain is a stray sequence in a library constructed for alpha chains; its clone size is not meaningful. The rearrangement joins TRBV29-1 to TRBJ2-5; 8 bases match TRBD1. Trimming cost V 7 bases and J 5 bases; bases outside gene matches: 6. The CDR3 is made up of 12 amino acids. Germline V gene data show CDR1 as SQVTM and CDR2 as ANQGSEA. As DNA, the CDR3 is TGCAGCGCAGACAGGGGCGATGAGACCCAGTACTTC. Translation gives CSADRGDETQYF.

With respect to this clonotype: Being one base from a much bigger clone, this may be a read error. The size of this beta chain means little, since it is a stray read in a library made for alpha chains. The CDR3 reads CATTTGQGNDYTF. The CDR3 nucleotides read TGTGCCACCACTACCGGACAGGGGAACGACTACACCTTC. The chain employs TRBV10-3 and TRBJ1-2; 9 bases align to TRBD1. Germline V gene sequence: CDR1 ENHRY, CDR2 SYGVKD. CDR3 length: 13 amino acids. The V segment lost 10 bases and the J segment 10 bases; nucleotides outside the gene matches: 13.

This clonotype has ten or more counts. This beta chain slipped into a library made for alpha chains as a stray read, so its size is not meaningful. The chain joins TRBV12-3 or TRBV12-4 to TRBJ2-2; the D gene is possibly TRBD2 (6 bases). V was clipped by 6 bases and J by 7 bases, with 15 bases between them. CDR3 length: 14 amino acids. This CDR3 is CASRGSGGDGELFF. The CDR3 DNA is TGTGCCAGCAGAGGTTCCGGGGGAGACGGGGAGCTGTTTTTT.

By proportion, this clonotype is medium-sized. This beta chain is a stray sequence in a library constructed for alpha chains; its clone size is not meaningful. The chain combines TRBV20-1 with TRBJ1-2; perhaps TRBD1 as D (6 bases). The V gene lost 0 bases and the J gene lost 4 bases, with 12 bases spanning the gap. Germline V CDR1 and CDR2: DFQATT, SNEGSKA (reference sequence). The CDR3 has 14 amino acids. This CDR3 reads CSARDLARGYGYTF. In nucleotides, the CDR3 is TGCAGTGCTAGAGATCTCGCCAGGGGCTATGGCTACACCTTC.

On this clonotype itself: Being off target in a library aimed at alpha chains, this beta chain has a size of little meaning. This chain links TRBV6-2 or TRBV6-3 with TRBJ2-1; 8 bases are shared with TRBD2. CDR3 length equals 17 residues. The V gene's germline CDR1 is MNHEY and CDR2 SVGEGT. V lost 4 bases and J lost 6; bases outside the gene matches: 14. As DNA, the CDR3 is TGTGCCAGCAGTTTTGGGTACGGCGGGGGGCTCGGCAATGAGCAGTTCTTC. Protein: CASSFGYGGGLGNEQFF.

This clonotype ranks as medium-sized. This beta chain represents an off-target read in a library built for alpha chains; its size is of limited meaning. The rearrangement links TRBV20-1 to TRBJ2-7; 8 bases align to TRBD1. CDR1 DFQATT and CDR2 SNEGSKA come from the germline V gene (reference sequence). The CDR3 has 15 amino acids. The V and J ends lost 4 bases and 7 bases, in that order; junction bases with no gene match: 15. The CDR3 nucleotides are TGCAGTGCTACCTCAACGCAGGGGGCGAAGGAAGAGCAGTACTTC. Translating it yields CSATSTQGAKEEQYF.

As to this clonotype: In a library made to pick up alpha chains, this beta chain is a stray read with a size that means little. CDR3 DNA: TGTGCCAGCAGGGACAGGGGCCACGAGCAGTACTTC. The encoded protein is CASRDRGHEQYF. The chain joins TRBV6-7 to TRBJ2-7; 9 bases agree with TRBD1. TRBV6-7 falls under the ORF class, with uncertain function. The CDR3 runs 12 residues. J gave up 5 bases and V 6 bases, and 2 bases lay outside the gene matches.

In its sample, this clonotype is medium-sized. The library was prepared for alpha chains; this beta chain is a stray read, so its frequency means little. The chain carries TRBV5-1 and TRBJ1-2; 7 bases are shared with TRBD1. The CDR3 extends over 13 amino acids. Germline V gives CDR1 SGHRS, CDR2 YFSETQ. Germline trimming cut 4 bases from V and 6 bases from J; bases unmatched to any gene: 6. This CDR3 reads CASSPLTGHGYTF. DNA of the CDR3: TGCGCCAGCAGCCCCCTGACAGGGCATGGCTACACCTTC.

This clonotype is medium-sized within its sample. This beta chain lies outside the target of a library built for alpha chains; its clone size means little. This chain joins TRBV18 and TRBJ2-3; D might be TRBD1 (5 bases). The CDR3 consists of 16 residues. In germline, CDR1 is KGHSH, CDR2 LQKENI. V was pared by 2 bases and J by 3 bases, with 15 bases between. This CDR3 is CASSPLLARETDTQYF. For the CDR3, the DNA is TGTGCCAGCTCACCATTGCTGGCCAGGGAAACAGATACGCAGTATTTT.

This clonotype ranks as medium-sized. This beta chain was picked up by a library intended for alpha chains and is off target, so its count carries little meaning. The chain joins TRBV18 to TRBJ1-1, with D hard to call. The CDR3 totals 13 residues. Between the trimmed V and J ends, which lost 2 bases and 2 bases, there was a span of 6 bases. The germline gives CDR1 KGHSH, CDR2 LQKENI. In DNA form, the CDR3 reads TGTGCCAGCTCACCATGGGTAAACACTGAAGCTTTCTTT. This codes for CASSPWVNTEAFF.

By its share, this clonotype is medium-sized. As an off-target read in a library built for alpha chains, this beta chain has a frequency of little significance. The chain is built from TRBV7-2 and TRBJ1-2; no firm D call. CDR1 and CDR2 (germline): SGHTA, FQGNSA. V lost 5 bases and J lost 4, with 11 bases in between. This CDR3 comprises 13 residues. The chain's CDR3 is CASSLQSTYGYTF. The CDR3 DNA is TGTGCCAGCAGCCTTCAGTCTACCTATGGCTACACCTTC.

This clonotype was recorded a few times. A library made for alpha chains picked up this beta chain off target, so its size means little. The chain has TRBV7-8 and TRBJ1-5; D possibly corresponds to TRBD1 (5 bases). Per germline, CDR1 SGHVS and CDR2 FQNEAQ. This CDR3 contains 14 residues. Trimming removed 3 bases from V and 6 bases from J, with 12 bases in between. The DNA of the CDR3 is TGTGCCAGCAGCTTTTCCCGCCAGGGTCAGCCCCAGCATTTT. Its protein product is CASSFSRQGQPQHF.

This clonotype is medium-sized (0.01 to 0.1%). For a library built for alpha chains, this beta chain is a stray read; little rests on its size. V gene TRBV7-2 combines with J gene TRBJ2-5; tentative D call: TRBD1 (5 bases). The V end lost 5 bases, the J end lost 4 bases, and 14 bases lay between the germline ends. The CDR3 has 14 amino acids. CDR1 is SGHTA, CDR2 FQGNSA, per germline. As DNA, the CDR3 is TGTGCCAGCAGCCCCCGGACACGGAGAGAGACCCAGTACTTC. Its translation: CASSPRTRRETQYF.

Notes on this clonotype: This could be a read error, since a much larger clone is one nucleotide away. A library made for alpha chains picked up this beta chain off target, so its size means little. The rearrangement joins TRBV6-1 to TRBJ2-1; D not certain. V lost 1 base and J lost 6, with 4 bases in between. In germline, CDR1 is MNHNS, CDR2 SASEGT. The CDR3 covers 12 residues. The CDR3 loop is CASSEEGNEQFF. As DNA, the CDR3 is TGTGCCAGCAGTGAAGAGGGCAATGAGCAGTTCTTC.